This T cell receptor beta chain was profiled in a study of blood T cell repertoires in COVID-19. Participant ages covered about 18 to 89 years across 24 US areas. The study assigned cohorts using participant-reported clinical history. Sequenced by immunoSEQ multiplex PCR; TCRdb stores in-frame clones only, minus some. The table has approximately 260,000 clones, around 92% seen once. The CDR3 has 13 amino acids. Trimming pared 3 bases from V and 4 bases from J, leaving 6 bases between. Sequencing was carried out using PBMCs or T cells enriched from blood (not recorded which). V and J are TRBV12-3 or TRBV12-4 and TRBJ2-2; D is unclear. This TCR derives from an older woman who had recovered from COVID-19. The CDR3 region is CASSFVRTGELFF. The DNA for the CDR3 is TGTGCCAGCAGTTTTGTTCGCACCGGGGAGCTGTTTTTT.